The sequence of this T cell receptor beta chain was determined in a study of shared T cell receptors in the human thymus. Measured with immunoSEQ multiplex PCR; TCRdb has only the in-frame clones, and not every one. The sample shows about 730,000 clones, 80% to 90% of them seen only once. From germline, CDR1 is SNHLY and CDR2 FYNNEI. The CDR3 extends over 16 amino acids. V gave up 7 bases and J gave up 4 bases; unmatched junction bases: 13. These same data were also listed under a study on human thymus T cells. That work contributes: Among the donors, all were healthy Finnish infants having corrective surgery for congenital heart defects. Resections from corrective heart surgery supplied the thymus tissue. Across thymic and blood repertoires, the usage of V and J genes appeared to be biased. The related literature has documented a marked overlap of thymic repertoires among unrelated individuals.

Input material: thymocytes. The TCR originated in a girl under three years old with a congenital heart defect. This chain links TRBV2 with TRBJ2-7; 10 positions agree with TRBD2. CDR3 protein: CASTNLAGVIAYEQYF. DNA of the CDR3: TGTGCCAGCACCAATCTAGCGGGGGTGATCGCGTACGAGCAGTACTTC.